Each of the 8 T cell receptor beta chains below was sequenced from the same sample in a study of cytomegalovirus exposure and HLA in healthy donors. It was with 60 Vbeta and 13 Jbeta primers that the PCR ran. The table came from immunoSEQ multiplex PCR; TCRdb's copy has only in-frame clones and leaves some out. Among roughly 150,000 clones listed, roughly 79% were seen once. The specimen sequenced was PBMCs. The origin of the receptors is a man aged 35 to 55 in good health and CMV-seronegative.

This clone has a single count. The chain carries TRBV4-1 and TRBJ1-2; a possible D gene is TRBD1 (5 bases). This CDR3 spans 15 amino acids. Per the germline V gene, CDR1 is MGHRA and CDR2 is YSYEKL. V was pared by 4 bases and J by 6 bases, with 18 bases between. The CDR3 DNA reads as TGCGCCAGCAGCCCCTCGGGAGGCGGGGCAGATGGCTACACCTTC. Protein: CASSPSGGGADGYTF.

This clone was picked up one time. The rearrangement joins TRBV6-1 to TRBJ1-3; 7 positions match TRBD1. CDR3 size: 15 residues. Trimming removed 6 bases from V and 4 bases from J; junction bases left unmatched: 9. Germline V gives CDR1 MNHNS, CDR2 SASEGT. The CDR3 reads CASSSRTGEGNTIYF. CDR3 coding DNA: TGTGCCAGCAGCTCCCGGACAGGAGAGGGAAACACCATATATTTT.

The rearrangement uses TRBV6-1 and TRBJ2-3; 8 bases are a match to TRBD2. The CDR3 has 15 amino acids. The junction had 6 bases not matched to a gene; V was cut back by 7 bases and J by 0 bases. Germline values: CDR1 MNHNS, CDR2 SASEGT. Here the CDR3 reads CASIFSGASTDTQYF. The CDR3 DNA reads TGTGCCAGCATCTTTAGCGGGGCTAGCACAGATACGCAGTATTTT.

This clone was counted between two and nine times. The chain is built from TRBV28 and TRBJ1-1, with 7 bases aligning to TRBD1. Unmatched junction bases numbered 9, after V lost 5 bases and J lost 6 bases. This CDR3 contains 14 residues. Germline V CDR1 and CDR2: MDHEN, SYDVKM. The CDR3 reads CASSLRQGFSEAFF. Here the CDR3 DNA reads TGTGCCAGCAGTCTAAGACAGGGATTCTCTGAAGCTTTCTTT.

The chain employs TRBV27 and TRBJ2-2; TRBD1 agrees at 9 bases. V shed 3 bases and J 4 bases; nucleotides not matched to a gene: 3. Germline V CDR1 and CDR2: MNHEY, SMNVEV (reference sequence). The CDR3 extends over 15 amino acids. This chain's CDR3 is CASSLGQGSTGELFF. In DNA form, the CDR3 reads TGTGCCAGCAGTTTGGGACAGGGAAGCACCGGGGAGCTGTTTTTT.

The chain combines TRBV7-8 with TRBJ2-5, with 11 positions matching TRBD2. Germline lookup yields CDR1 SGHVS and CDR2 FQNEAQ. This CDR3 is built from 16 residues. Losses at the gene ends were 0 bases for V and 4 bases for J; bases not matched to a gene: 4. For the CDR3, the DNA is TGTGCCAGCAGCTTAGCTGTGACTAGCGGGGCAGAGACCCAGTACTTC. Its translation: CASSLAVTSGAETQYF.

The chain combines TRBV5-1 with TRBJ1-3; 8 positions agree with TRBD1. Trimming removed 5 bases from V and 3 bases from J; junction bases left unmatched: 7. Germline loops: CDR1 SGHRS, CDR2 YFSETQ. This CDR3 is 15 amino acids long. In DNA, the CDR3 is TGCGCCAGCAGGCCTCAGGGGGCTAGTGGAAACACCATATATTTT. Translation: CASRPQGASGNTIYF.

This chain links TRBV30 with TRBJ2-2; TRBD2 aligns across 11 bases. With 0 bases clipped from V and 7 bases from J, the junction kept 7 bases outside the gene matches. Germline-derived CDR1 and CDR2 are GTSNPN and SVGIG (reference sequence). The CDR3 is 16 amino acids. The CDR3 nucleotides read TGTGCCTGGAGTGTACTTAGCGGGAGGGCGAACGGGGAGCTGTTTTTT. This sequence encodes CAWSVLSGRANGELFF.